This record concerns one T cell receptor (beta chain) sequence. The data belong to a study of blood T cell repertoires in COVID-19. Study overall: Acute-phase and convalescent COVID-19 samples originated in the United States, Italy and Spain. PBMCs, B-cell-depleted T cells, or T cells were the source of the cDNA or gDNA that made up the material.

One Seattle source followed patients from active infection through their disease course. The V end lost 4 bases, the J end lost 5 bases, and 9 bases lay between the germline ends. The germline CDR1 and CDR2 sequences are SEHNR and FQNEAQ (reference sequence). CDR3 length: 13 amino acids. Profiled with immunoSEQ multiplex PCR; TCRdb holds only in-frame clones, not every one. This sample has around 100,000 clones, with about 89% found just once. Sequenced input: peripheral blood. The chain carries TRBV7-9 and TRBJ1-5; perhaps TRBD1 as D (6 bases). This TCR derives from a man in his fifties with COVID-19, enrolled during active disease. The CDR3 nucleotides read TGTGCCAGCAGCTCATCAGGGGATCAGCCCCAGCATTTT. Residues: CASSSSGDQPQHF.